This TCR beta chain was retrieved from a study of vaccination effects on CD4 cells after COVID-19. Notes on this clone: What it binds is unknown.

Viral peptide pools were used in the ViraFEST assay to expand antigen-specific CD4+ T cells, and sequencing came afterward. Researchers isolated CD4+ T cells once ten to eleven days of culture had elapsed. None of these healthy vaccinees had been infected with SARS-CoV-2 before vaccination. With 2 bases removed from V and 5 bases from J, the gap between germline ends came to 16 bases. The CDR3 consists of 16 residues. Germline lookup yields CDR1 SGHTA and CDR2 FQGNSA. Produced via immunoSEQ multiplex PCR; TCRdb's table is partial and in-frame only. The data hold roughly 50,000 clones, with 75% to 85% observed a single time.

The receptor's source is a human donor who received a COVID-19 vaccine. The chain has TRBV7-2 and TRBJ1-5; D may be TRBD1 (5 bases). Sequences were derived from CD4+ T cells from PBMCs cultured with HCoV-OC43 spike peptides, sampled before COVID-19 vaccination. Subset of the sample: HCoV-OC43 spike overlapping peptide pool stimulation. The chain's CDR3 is CASSLFIGATDQPQHF. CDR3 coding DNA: TGTGCCAGCAGCTTATTTATCGGCGCGACAGATCAGCCCCAGCATTTT.